This entry describes one T cell receptor beta chain. The sample originates from a study of cytomegalovirus exposure and HLA in healthy donors. Vbeta (60) and Jbeta (13) primers were used in the PCR. The repertoire was sequenced with immunoSEQ multiplex PCR; TCRdb's copy has only in-frame clones and lacks some. Of 13,000 to 15,000 clones in the sample, roughly 60% were seen once. The specimen was PBMCs. The source of this sequence is a woman in her forties or fifties in good health and CMV-seropositive.

The CDR3 DNA sequence: TGTGCCAGCAGCCCGACGGGACAGGGGAACGAGCAGTACTTC. This gives the protein CASSPTGQGNEQYF. V gene TRBV14 combines with J gene TRBJ2-7, with 10 bases that match TRBD1. From germline, CDR1 is SGHDN and CDR2 FVKESK. The V gene end was trimmed by 4 bases and the J gene end by 5 bases; junction bases not matched to a gene: 5. The CDR3 runs 14 residues.